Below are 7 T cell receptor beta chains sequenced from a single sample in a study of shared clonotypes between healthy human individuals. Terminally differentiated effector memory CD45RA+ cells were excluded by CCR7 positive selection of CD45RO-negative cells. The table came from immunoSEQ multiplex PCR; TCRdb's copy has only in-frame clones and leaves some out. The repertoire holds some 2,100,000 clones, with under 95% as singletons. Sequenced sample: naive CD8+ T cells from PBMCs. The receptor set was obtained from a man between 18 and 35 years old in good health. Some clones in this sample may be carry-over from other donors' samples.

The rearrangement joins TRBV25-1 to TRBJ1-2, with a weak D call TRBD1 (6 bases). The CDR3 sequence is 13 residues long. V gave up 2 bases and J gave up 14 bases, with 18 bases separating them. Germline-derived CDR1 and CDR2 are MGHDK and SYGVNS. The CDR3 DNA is TGTGCCAGCAGTGAAACCGGGACACCTTTTAGGACCTTC. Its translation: CASSETGTPFRTF.

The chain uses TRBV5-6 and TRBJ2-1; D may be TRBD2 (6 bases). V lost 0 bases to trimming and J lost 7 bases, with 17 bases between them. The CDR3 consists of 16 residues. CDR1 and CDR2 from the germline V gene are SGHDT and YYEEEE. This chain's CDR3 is CASSLGDSTPPNEQFF. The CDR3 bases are TGTGCCAGCAGCTTGGGGGACTCAACCCCACCGAATGAGCAGTTCTTC. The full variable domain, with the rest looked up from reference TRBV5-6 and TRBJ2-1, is DAGVTQSPTHLIKTRGQQVTLRCSPKSGHDTVSWYQQALGQGPQFIFQYYEEEERQRGNFPDRFSGHQFPNYSSELNVNALLLGDSALYLCASSLGDSTPPNEQFFGPGTRLTVL.

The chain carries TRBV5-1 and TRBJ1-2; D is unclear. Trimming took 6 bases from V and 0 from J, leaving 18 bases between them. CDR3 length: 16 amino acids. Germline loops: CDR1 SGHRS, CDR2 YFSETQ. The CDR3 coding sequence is TGCGCCAGCACATTACAATTACCCCTTCCTAACTATGGCTACACCTTC. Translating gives CASTLQLPLPNYGYTF.

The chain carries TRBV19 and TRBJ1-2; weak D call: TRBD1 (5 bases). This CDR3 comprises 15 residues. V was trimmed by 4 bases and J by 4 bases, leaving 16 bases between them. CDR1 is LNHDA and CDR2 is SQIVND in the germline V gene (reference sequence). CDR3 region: CASSKPRQTLYGYTF. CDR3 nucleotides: TGTGCCAGTAGTAAACCGCGACAGACACTCTATGGCTACACCTTC.

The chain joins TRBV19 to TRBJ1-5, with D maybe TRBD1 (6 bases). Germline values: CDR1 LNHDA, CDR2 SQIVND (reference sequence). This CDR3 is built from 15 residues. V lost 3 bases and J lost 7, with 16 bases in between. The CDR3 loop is CASSIEGGPRQPQHF. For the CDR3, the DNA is TGTGCCAGTAGTATTGAGGGGGGTCCCAGACAGCCCCAGCATTTT.

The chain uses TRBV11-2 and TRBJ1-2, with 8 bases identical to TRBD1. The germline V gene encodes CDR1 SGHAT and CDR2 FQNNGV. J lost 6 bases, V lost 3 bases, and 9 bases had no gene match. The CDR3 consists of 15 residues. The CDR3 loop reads CASSLAVTGGDGYTF. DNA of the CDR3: TGTGCCAGCAGCTTGGCCGTAACAGGGGGAGATGGCTACACCTTC.

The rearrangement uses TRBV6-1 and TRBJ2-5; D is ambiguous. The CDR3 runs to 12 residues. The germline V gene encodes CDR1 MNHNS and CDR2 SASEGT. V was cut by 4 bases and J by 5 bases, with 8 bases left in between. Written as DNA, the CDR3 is TGTGCCAGCAGTGGGCAGGCCGAGACCCAGTACTTC. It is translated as CASSGQAETQYF.